The next 27 T cell receptor beta chains were all read from a single sample in a study of identifying expanded T cells in peripheral blood. Produced via immunoSEQ multiplex PCR; TCRdb's table is partial and in-frame only. This sample yields about 130,000 clones, of which less than 90% are seen a single time; roughly 7.9% belongs to the top ten. Source material: blood. These TCRs come from a person between 18 and 75 years old in good health.

The chain employs TRBV4-2 and TRBJ2-1; D not certain. Germline CDR1 and CDR2: LGHNA and YNFKEQ. Trimming left V 0 bases short and J 9 bases short, with 6 bases between. The CDR3 covers 12 residues. The CDR3 sequence: CASSQDRGEQFF. CDR3 bases: TGTGCCAGCAGCCAAGACCGAGGTGAGCAGTTCTTC.

The rearrangement uses TRBV7-2 and TRBJ2-2; 8 nucleotides align to TRBD1. From germline, CDR1 is SGHTA and CDR2 FQGNSA. The CDR3 extends over 15 amino acids. The junction had 6 bases not matched to a gene; V was cut back by 8 bases and J by 1 base. CDR3 loop: CASLQGVKNTGELFF. Written as DNA, the CDR3 is TGTGCCAGCCTACAGGGGGTTAAGAACACCGGGGAGCTGTTTTTT.

Concerning this clone itself: Other DNA sequences of this sample code for an identical CDR3. This chain links TRBV7-3 with TRBJ2-2; D is ambiguous. Trimming removed 5 bases from V and 3 bases from J, with 4 bases in between. The CDR3 contains 12 residues. Germline loops: CDR1 SGHTA, CDR2 FQGTGA. CDR3 coding DNA: TGTGCCAGCAGCCACTACACCGGGGAGCTGTTTTTT. As protein: CASSHYTGELFF.

The J gene is TRBJ1-2, the V gene TRBV6-1, with D unresolved. The CDR3 is 17 amino acids. The germline V gene encodes CDR1 MNHNS and CDR2 SASEGT. Trimming took off 1 base at V and 7 bases at J, with 22 bases between the two ends. CDR3 in amino acids: CASSEGFYIASEGGYTF. DNA for the CDR3: TGTGCCAGCAGTGAAGGCTTTTATATTGCATCCGAGGGTGGCTACACCTTC.

The rearrangement links TRBV5-1 to TRBJ2-7; D not certain. Per germline, CDR1 SGHRS and CDR2 YFSETQ. Trimming took off 0 bases at V and 4 bases at J, with 11 bases between the two ends. The CDR3 is 14 residues long. CDR3: CASSLVVGGYEQYF. The CDR3 bases are TGCGCCAGCAGCTTGGTTGTTGGCGGATACGAGCAGTACTTC.

The V and J genes are TRBV6-1 and TRBJ1-5, with D maybe TRBD1 (6 bases). This CDR3 is built from 15 residues. Per the germline V gene, CDR1 is MNHNS and CDR2 is SASEGT. V lost 5 bases to trimming and J lost 6 bases, with 17 bases between them. The CDR3 spells CASSPGGQRGQPQHF. Written as DNA, the CDR3 is TGTGCCAGCAGTCCCGGTGGACAGAGAGGTCAGCCCCAGCATTTT.

The chain combines TRBV9 with TRBJ1-2; tentative D call: TRBD1 (5 bases). V was cut by 3 bases and J by 8 bases, with 20 bases left in between. Per germline, CDR1 SGDLS and CDR2 YYNGEE. The CDR3 runs to 15 residues. The CDR3 region is CASSARPGTSGGYTF. CDR3 nucleotide sequence: TGTGCCAGCAGCGCCCGCCCCGGGACCTCAGGAGGCTACACCTTC.

V gene TRBV11-3 combines with J gene TRBJ2-1; 8 bases agree with TRBD1. The J segment lost 3 bases and the V segment lost 5 bases, leaving 6 bases of the junction unmatched. From germline, CDR1 is SGHNT and CDR2 YENEEA. The CDR3 is made up of 15 amino acids. CDR3 protein: CASSPGQGFYNEQFF. The CDR3 DNA follows: TGTGCCAGCAGCCCAGGACAGGGATTCTACAATGAGCAGTTCTTC.

The rearrangement links TRBV18 to TRBJ2-3; TRBD1 is a possible D gene (7 bases). Germline loops: CDR1 KGHSH, CDR2 LQKENI. This CDR3 has 14 residues. V dropped 3 bases and J dropped 5 bases, with 12 bases sitting between them. The CDR3 reads CASSPNQGGDTQYF. CDR3 sequence (DNA): TGTGCCAGCTCACCCAACCAGGGGGGAGATACGCAGTATTTT. Drawing the rest from reference TRBV18 and TRBJ2-3, the complete variable domain is NAGVMQNPRHLVRRRGQEARLRCSPMKGHSHVYWYRQLPEEGLKFMVYLQKENIIDESGMPKERFSAEFPKEGPSILRIQQVVRGDSAAYFCASSPNQGGDTQYFGPGTRLTVL.

The chain carries TRBV13 and TRBJ2-5, with D possibly called TRBD1 or TRBD2 (5 bases each). V dropped 5 bases and J dropped 2 bases, with 15 bases sitting between them. Germline CDR1 reads PRHDT; CDR2 reads FYEKMQ (reference sequence). This CDR3 spans 15 amino acids. CDR3 nucleotide sequence: TGTGCCAGCAGCCCCAATCGGGGCGCACAAGAGACCCAGTACTTC. This encodes CASSPNRGAQETQYF.

The chain is built from TRBV19 and TRBJ2-7; 9 nucleotides line up with TRBD1. Germline CDR1 and CDR2: LNHDA and SQIVND (reference sequence). V trimming: 9 bases; J trimming: 2 bases; junction bases outside the gene matches: 14. The CDR3 length is 16 residues. CDR3 sequence: CARTQDRDRDTYEQYF. In DNA form, the CDR3 reads TGTGCCAGAACCCAAGACCGGGACAGGGACACCTACGAGCAGTACTTC. Full variable domain (remainder filled in from reference TRBV19 and TRBJ2-7): DGGITQSPKYLFRKEGQNVTLSCEQNLNHDAMYWYRQDPGQGLRLIYYSQIVNDFQKGDIAEGYSVSREKKESFPLTVTSAQKNPTAFYLCARTQDRDRDTYEQYFGPGTRLTVT.

The chain employs TRBV9 and TRBJ2-6; D gene ambiguous. The CDR3 spans 13 residues. The ends were cut back, 0 bases at V and 3 bases at J, with 1 base in the middle. Looked up from germline, CDR1 is SGDLS and CDR2 is YYNGEE. CDR3 nucleotide sequence: TGTGCCAGCAGCGTAGTTGGGGCCAACGTCCTGACTTTC. This encodes CASSVVGANVLTF. The entire variable domain, with the rest obtained from reference TRBV9 and TRBJ2-6, is as follows: DSGVTQTPKHLITATGQRVTLRCSPRSGDLSVYWYQQSLDQGLQFLIQYYNGEERAKGNILERFSAQQFPDLHSELNLSSLELGDSALYFCASSVVGANVLTFGAGSRLTVL.

This clone appeared a single time. A junction end diverges from the germline sequence, so it may reflect a read error. The chain uses TRBV6-6 and TRBJ1-1; no clear D. Germline values: CDR1 MNHNY, CDR2 SVGAGI (reference sequence). The CDR3 consists of 13 residues. CDR3 in DNA: TGTGCCAGCAGTTACTCAAGTACTGCCTCCCCCCACTTT. Protein product: CASSYSSTASPHF.

The gene calls are TRBV5-1 and TRBJ1-1; D is perhaps TRBD1 (5 bases). The CDR3 contains 13 residues. V was clipped by 7 bases and J by 1 base, with 11 bases between them. The germline V gene has CDR1 SGHRS and CDR2 YFSETQ. Written as DNA, the CDR3 is TGCGCCAGCGGGGACTTTCAGAACACTGAAGCTTTCTTT. Protein: CASGDFQNTEAFF.

The chain is built from TRBV7-2 and TRBJ2-1, with 7 bases that match TRBD1. The CDR3 spans 15 residues. The V and J ends lost 4 bases and 0 bases, in that order; junction bases with no gene match: 3. CDR1 SGHTA and CDR2 FQGNSA come from the germline V gene. The CDR3 nucleotides are TGTGCCAGCAGCTCGGACAGGAGCTCCTACAATGAGCAGTTCTTC. Its protein product is CASSSDRSSYNEQFF.

The J gene is TRBJ2-3, the V gene TRBV2, with unresolved D. The CDR3 contains 14 residues. V was cut by 4 bases and J by 2 bases, with 10 bases left in between. The germline gives CDR1 SNHLY, CDR2 FYNNEI. The CDR3 nucleotides read TGTGCCAGCAGTGGCGCGGCCCTCACAGATACGCAGTATTTT. Translation gives CASSGAALTDTQYF.

The V call is TRBV6-5, the J call TRBJ1-1; D gene ambiguous. Trimming left V 3 bases short and J 4 bases short, with 9 bases between. CDR3 length: 13 residues. Germline lookup yields CDR1 MNHEY and CDR2 SVGAGI. The CDR3 DNA follows: TGTGCCAGCAGTTATATGAGGGCCACTGAAGCTTTCTTT. The encoded protein is CASSYMRATEAFF.

V is TRBV7-8 and J is TRBJ1-3; no reliable D call. Deletions cut 2 bases from V and 0 bases from J, with 23 bases between. The germline V gene has CDR1 SGHVS and CDR2 FQNEAQ. The CDR3 has 20 residues. The CDR3 reads CASSLLLVAAGTSSGNTIYF. CDR3 coding DNA: TGTGCCAGCAGCTTACTATTGGTCGCGGCAGGAACAAGCTCTGGAAACACCATATATTTT.

The chain uses TRBV2 and TRBJ2-1; D may be TRBD2 (6 bases). Trimming left V 1 base short and J 10 bases short, with 17 bases between. The CDR3 has 15 residues. Per germline, CDR1 SNHLY and CDR2 FYNNEI. The CDR3 loop is CASSEVSFGAGEQFF. The CDR3 region has the DNA TGTGCCAGCAGTGAAGTTTCGTTCGGGGCGGGAGAGCAGTTCTTC.

The chain is built from TRBV19 and TRBJ2-7; 7 positions match TRBD1. Germline trimming cut 5 bases from V and 0 bases from J; bases unmatched to any gene: 7. Germline V CDR1 and CDR2: LNHDA, SQIVND (reference sequence). The CDR3 totals 15 residues. This CDR3 reads CASSPGQASSYEQYF. The CDR3 nucleotides are TGTGCCAGTAGTCCCGGACAGGCGAGCTCCTACGAGCAGTACTTC.

J is TRBJ2-7 and V is TRBV6-1; a possible D gene is TRBD2 (6 bases). Germline V CDR1 and CDR2: MNHNS, SASEGT. This CDR3 has 13 amino acids. Trimming removed 7 bases from V and 0 bases from J, with 10 bases in between. CDR3 nucleotides: TGTGCCAGCATAGGAGGGAGCTCCTACGAGCAGTACTTC. Translation: CASIGGSSYEQYF.

The chain links TRBV7-2 to TRBJ2-1, with 9 bases fitting TRBD1. The CDR3 sequence is 16 residues long. After removal of 4 bases from V and 7 bases from J, the junction contained 11 bases not matched to a gene. From germline, CDR1 is SGHTA and CDR2 FQGNSA. The CDR3 sequence is CASSYPGTGSRNEQFF. The CDR3 nucleotides are TGTGCCAGCAGCTACCCCGGGACAGGGAGTAGAAATGAGCAGTTCTTC.

The chain is built from TRBV2 and TRBJ2-3, with TRBD2 matching 11 bases. Germline CDR1 is SNHLY and CDR2 is FYNNEI. The CDR3 loop spans 16 amino acids. Trimming cost V 6 bases and J 3 bases; bases outside gene matches: 8. The DNA of the CDR3 is TGTGCCAGCAGCCCCATTAGCGGGAGGGGGACAGATACGCAGTATTTT. Translating it yields CASSPISGRGTDTQYF.

J is TRBJ1-1 and V is TRBV30; TRBD1 is a possible D gene (5 bases). CDR3 length equals 14 residues. Germline V gene data show CDR1 as GTSNPN and CDR2 as SVGIG (reference sequence). V was pared by 5 bases and J by 4 bases, with 17 bases between. The CDR3 DNA follows: TGTGCCTGGGTAAACGGGGGGTGGAGCACTGAAGCTTTCTTT. The encoded protein is CAWVNGGWSTEAFF.

This chain connects TRBV7-9 to TRBJ2-1; D gene unclear. V shed 5 bases and J shed 8 bases, with 16 bases lying between them. CDR1 and CDR2 from the germline V gene are SEHNR and FQNEAQ (reference sequence). The CDR3 has 14 amino acids. This chain's CDR3 is CASSPVGQADEQFF. The DNA of the CDR3 is TGTGCCAGCAGCCCCGTTGGGCAGGCCGATGAGCAGTTCTTC. Filled out from reference TRBV7-9 and TRBJ2-1, the complete variable domain reads DTGVSQNPRHKITKRGQNVTFRCDPISEHNRLYWYRQTLGQGPEFLTYFQNEAQLEKSRLLSDRFSAERPKGSFSTLEIQRTEQGDSAMYLCASSPVGQADEQFFGPGTRLTVL.

The chain combines TRBV9 with TRBJ1-4; D not resolved. The CDR3 totals 13 residues. From germline, CDR1 is SGDLS and CDR2 YYNGEE. V lost 4 bases to trimming and J lost 6 bases, with 10 bases between them. CDR3 sequence reads: CASSPGGYEKLFF. The CDR3 nucleotides read TGTGCCAGCAGCCCGGGCGGGTATGAAAAACTGTTTTTT.

The chain couples TRBV10-1 to TRBJ2-3, with a weak D call TRBD1 (5 bases). Germline V CDR1 and CDR2: WNHNN, SYGVQD (reference sequence). There are 13 residues in the CDR3. With 6 bases removed from V and 0 bases from J, the gap between germline ends came to 7 bases. CDR3 loop: CASSRDSTDTQYF. CDR3 bases: TGCGCCAGCAGCAGGGATAGCACAGATACGCAGTATTTT.